A single sample is the source of the 31 T cell receptor beta chains below, sequenced in a study of T-cell memory formation after mild COVID-19. TCRdb independently ran MiXCR on the 5' RACE reads; one entry per CDR3 protein. This sample has about 560,000 distinct CDR3 sequences, with approximately 15% found just once. Sequencing used PBMCs or a T cell subset sorted from them (not recorded which). These TCRs come from an adult woman who had mild COVID-19 (a few samples of this study predate the infection). Cell type and time point are not known.

Only a few counts were recorded for this clonotype. The rearrangement joins TRBV12-3 or TRBV12-4 to TRBJ2-3, with a weak D call TRBD2 (6 bases). V shed 1 base and J shed 4 bases, with 18 bases lying between them. The CDR3 sequence is 17 residues long. CDR3 DNA sequence: TGTGCCAGCAGTTTAGGGGGGGACCTTGGGTCCTCAGATACGCAGTATTTT. Its translation: CASSLGGDLGSSDTQYF.

There are a few counts of this clonotype. The rearrangement links TRBV25-1 to TRBJ2-1, with D maybe TRBD1 (6 bases). With 4 bases removed from V and 6 bases from J, the gap between germline ends came to 10 bases. CDR1 MGHDK and CDR2 SYGVNS come from the germline V gene. This CDR3 is 13 amino acids long. CDR3 DNA sequence: TGTGCCAGCAGTGCCACAGGGTTCAATGAGCAGTTCTTC. Protein: CASSATGFNEQFF.

This clonotype came up a few times. This chain uses TRBV12-5 with TRBJ1-2; 7 bases match TRBD1. The CDR3 spans 15 residues. CDR1 is LGHNT and CDR2 is FRNRAP in the germline V gene. Germline trimming cut 4 bases from V and 2 bases from J; bases unmatched to any gene: 7. Here the CDR3 reads CASGSDRVSNYGYTF. CDR3 DNA: TGTGCTAGTGGTTCCGACAGGGTCTCCAACTATGGCTACACCTTC.

The table lists this clonotype with many counts. The V call is TRBV7-3, the J call TRBJ1-1; D unresolved. In germline, CDR1 is SGHTA, CDR2 FQGTGA. The V and J ends lost 1 base and 0 bases respectively, with 6 bases between them. The CDR3 totals 14 residues. The CDR3 region has the DNA TGTGCCAGCAGCTTAAGAGGGTTGAACACTGAAGCTTTCTTT. It yields the protein CASSLRGLNTEAFF.

The chain recombines TRBV11-2 with TRBJ2-7; D is perhaps TRBD1 (5 bases). V dropped 2 bases and J dropped 3 bases, with 17 bases sitting between them. The germline CDR1 and CDR2 sequences are SGHAT and FQNNGV. CDR3 size: 16 residues. The CDR3 loop reads CASSLRTGQLDYEQYF. The CDR3 region has the DNA TGTGCCAGCAGCTTACGTACAGGACAATTAGACTACGAGCAGTACTTC.

The sample holds a few counts of this clonotype. This chain connects TRBV10-3 to TRBJ2-3; possible D gene TRBD1, 5 bases. Trimming left V 3 bases short and J 3 bases short, with 10 bases between. The CDR3 has 14 residues. The germline V gene has CDR1 ENHRY and CDR2 SYGVKD. This CDR3 is CAISDSRATDTQYF. CDR3 sequence (DNA): TGTGCCATCAGTGATAGCAGGGCAACAGATACGCAGTATTTT.

A few counts support this clonotype. The rearrangement uses TRBV4-1 and TRBJ1-1, with D unresolved. CDR3 size: 14 residues. The V gene's germline CDR1 is MGHRA and CDR2 YSYEKL. The germline V and J ends were trimmed by 4 bases and 0 bases, with 9 bases remaining between them. The DNA for the CDR3 is TGCGCCAGCAGCCGTCTCAAACTGAACACTGAAGCTTTCTTT. Translation: CASSRLKLNTEAFF.

The CDR3: CASSRGRPGHLYGYTF. In nucleotides, the CDR3 is TGTGCCAGCAGCCGGGGGCGCCCGGGACACCTCTATGGCTACACCTTC. The chain has TRBV12-3 or TRBV12-4 and TRBJ1-2; D is perhaps TRBD1 (6 bases). This CDR3 contains 16 residues. Trimming removed 6 bases from V and 4 bases from J, with 21 bases in between.

This chain uses TRBV7-2 with TRBJ1-2; D possibly corresponds to TRBD1 (6 bases). V gave up 1 base and J gave up 7 bases, with 13 bases separating them. Germline CDR1 is SGHTA and CDR2 is FQGNSA. CDR3 length: 14 amino acids. The CDR3 sequence is CASSLERGAVGYTF. CDR3 coding DNA: TGTGCCAGCAGCTTAGAAAGGGGGGCAGTTGGCTACACCTTC.

The rearrangement uses TRBV6-6 and TRBJ1-2; 7 nucleotides align to TRBD1. The CDR3 consists of 15 residues. CDR1 MNHNY and CDR2 SVGAGI come from the germline V gene (reference sequence). Trimming at V came to 0 bases and at J to 4 bases, leaving 5 bases not matched to a gene. The DNA of the CDR3 is TGTGCCAGCAGTTACTCGGAGGGGGCCACCTATGGCTACACCTTC. This encodes CASSYSEGATYGYTF.

This clonotype has just a few counts. This chain uses TRBV6-1 with TRBJ2-7; TRBD1 matches at 7 bases. Trimming removed 1 base from V and 5 bases from J; junction bases left unmatched: 5. CDR1 and CDR2 (germline): MNHNS, SASEGT. The CDR3 contains 14 residues. CDR3 nucleotides: TGTGCCAGCAGTGAAGTGGGGACAGCAGACGAGCAGTACTTC. Encoded protein: CASSEVGTADEQYF.

This clonotype was seen only a few times. This chain connects TRBV2 to TRBJ2-2, with 7 bases matching TRBD1. This CDR3 is built from 15 residues. Germline CDR1 reads SNHLY; CDR2 reads FYNNEI. With 6 bases clipped from V and 0 bases from J, the junction kept 4 bases outside the gene matches. As DNA, the CDR3 is TGTGCCAGCAGCGTGGACAGGACGAACACCGGGGAGCTGTTTTTT. This gives the protein CASSVDRTNTGELFF.

The rearrangement uses TRBV6-1 and TRBJ2-1; D uncertain. In germline, CDR1 is MNHNS, CDR2 SASEGT. There are 13 residues in the CDR3. V was clipped by 2 bases and J by 7 bases, with 9 bases between them. Here the CDR3 reads CASSEFEENEQFF. CDR3 coding DNA: TGTGCCAGCAGTGAATTTGAGGAGAATGAGCAGTTCTTC.

This clonotype turned up a few times. The J gene is TRBJ2-7, the V gene TRBV10-2; no reliable D call. The CDR3 is 18 amino acids. Looked up from germline, CDR1 is WSHSY and CDR2 is SAAADI. V lost 7 bases to trimming and J lost 0 bases, with 25 bases between them. CDR3 coding DNA: TGCGCCAGCACGGATATAAACACCGCCAGGTTAAGCTCCTACGAGCAGTACTTC. Residues: CASTDINTARLSSYEQYF.

This clonotype was counted ten times or more. CDR3 amino acids: CASSPPGIDEQFF. The DNA for the CDR3 is TGTGCCAGCTCACCACCCGGGATCGATGAGCAGTTCTTC. V gene TRBV18 combines with J gene TRBJ2-1; perhaps TRBD2 as D (5 bases). V was clipped by 0 bases and J by 8 bases, with 8 bases between them. The germline CDR1 and CDR2 sequences are KGHSH and LQKENI. The CDR3 totals 13 residues.

This clonotype turned up a few times. The chain uses TRBV7-7 and TRBJ2-3, with 9 bases that match TRBD2. Trimming at V came to 4 bases and at J to 0 bases, leaving 11 bases not matched to a gene. CDR1 is SSHAT, CDR2 FNYEAQ, per germline (reference sequence). The CDR3 runs to 18 residues. The CDR3 region has the DNA TGTGCCAGCAGCTACCCTTTGAAGCGGGGGGTTAGCACAGATACGCAGTATTTT. Translated, it gives CASSYPLKRGVSTDTQYF. The full variable domain, completed using reference TRBV7-7 and TRBJ2-3, is GAGVSQSPRYKVTKRGQDVTLRCDPISSHATLYWYQQALGQGPEFLTYFNYEAQPDKSGLPSDRFSAERPEGSISTLTIQRTEQRDSAMYRCASSYPLKRGVSTDTQYFGPGTRLTVL.

This clonotype showed up just a few times. The chain combines TRBV24-1 with TRBJ1-1; the match to TRBD1 covers 8 bases. V gave up 4 bases and J gave up 3 bases; unmatched junction bases: 6. Germline V gene lookup returns CDR1 KGHDR and CDR2 SFDVKD. The CDR3 has 15 amino acids. This CDR3 reads CATSDPSRGHTEAFF. CDR3 sequence (DNA): TGTGCCACCAGTGACCCGAGCAGGGGGCACACTGAAGCTTTCTTT.

J is TRBJ1-4 and V is TRBV12-3 or TRBV12-4; D remains unclear. The CDR3 covers 15 residues. V lost 6 bases to trimming and J lost 3 bases, with 14 bases between them. The CDR3 nucleotides are TGTGCCAGCAGCAAAATTGACACCGCTAATGAAAAACTGTTTTTT. Translated, it gives CASSKIDTANEKLFF.

The chain joins TRBV25-1 to TRBJ1-2; 8 bases are a match to TRBD1. In germline, CDR1 is MGHDK, CDR2 SYGVNS. This CDR3 is built from 14 residues. Unmatched junction bases numbered 5, after V lost 4 bases and J lost 4 bases. This CDR3 is CASSAGTGGYGYTF. As DNA, the CDR3 is TGTGCCAGCAGTGCCGGGACAGGAGGCTATGGCTACACCTTC.

This clonotype was counted only a few times. The chain couples TRBV6-2 or TRBV6-3 to TRBJ2-1, with 9 positions matching TRBD2. The CDR3 has 17 amino acids. CDR1 and CDR2 from the germline V gene are MNHEY and SVGEGT. V lost 6 bases, J lost 8 bases, and 17 bases stayed unmatched. This CDR3 is CASRRHLTSGPWDEQFF. The DNA for the CDR3 is TGTGCCAGCAGGCGACATTTGACTAGCGGCCCATGGGATGAGCAGTTCTTC.

This clonotype has a handful of counts. The J gene is TRBJ1-1, the V gene TRBV20-1; D gene unclear. The V gene's germline CDR1 is DFQATT and CDR2 SNEGSKA (reference sequence). V lost 5 bases and J lost 2, with 18 bases in between. The CDR3 is 15 residues long. DNA of the CDR3: TGCAGTGCTGTAGTTGAGTGGGCATTTAACACTGAAGCTTTCTTT. It is translated as CSAVVEWAFNTEAFF.

The rearrangement uses TRBV27 and TRBJ2-1; the match to TRBD1 covers 7 bases. This CDR3 region has 24 residues. Germline-derived CDR1 and CDR2 are MNHEY and SMNVEV (reference sequence). Trimming cost V 2 bases and J 0 bases; bases outside gene matches: 28. This chain's CDR3 is CASSLLRPAKNERTGSSSYNEQFF. CDR3 coding DNA: TGTGCCAGCAGTTTACTTCGCCCTGCAAAAAATGAACGGACAGGATCAAGCTCCTACAATGAGCAGTTCTTC.

The gene calls are TRBV18 and TRBJ2-3; 9 bases align to TRBD2. After removal of 4 bases from V and 0 bases from J, the junction contained 5 bases not matched to a gene. CDR1 is KGHSH and CDR2 is LQKENI in the germline V gene. This CDR3 has 16 residues. CDR3 bases: TGTGCCAGCTCACTCCTAGCGGGGTTTAGCACAGATACGCAGTATTTT. Its translation is CASSLLAGFSTDTQYF. Combining the CDR3 with reference TRBV18 and TRBJ2-3 gives the whole variable domain NAGVMQNPRHLVRRRGQEARLRCSPMKGHSHVYWYRQLPEEGLKFMVYLQKENIIDESGMPKERFSAEFPKEGPSILRIQQVVRGDSAAYFCASSLLAGFSTDTQYFGPGTRLTVL.

The chain is built from TRBV4-3 and TRBJ2-2; D remains ambiguous. Germline V lookup: CDR1 LGHNA, CDR2 YSLEER. CDR3 size: 14 residues. V lost 1 base to trimming and J lost 4 bases, with 7 bases between them. The CDR3 bases are TGCGCCAGCAGCCAAGGGCCATTCACCGGGGAGCTGTTTTTT. Translation gives CASSQGPFTGELFF.

This clonotype was picked up many times. The J gene is TRBJ2-1, the V gene TRBV4-3; D gene ambiguous. The CDR3 totals 16 residues. V was cut by 1 base and J by 5 bases, with 15 bases left in between. Germline loops: CDR1 LGHNA, CDR2 YSLEER. The CDR3 DNA is TGCGCCAGCAGCCAAGGATTCAGATCCGAAGACAATGAGCAGTTCTTC. This sequence encodes CASSQGFRSEDNEQFF.

This clonotype was detected a few times. The chain links TRBV11-3 to TRBJ1-2; D remains unclear. This CDR3 spans 15 amino acids. Germline V gene lookup returns CDR1 SGHNT and CDR2 YENEEA. V was shortened by 5 bases and J by 7 bases, with 20 bases between the two germline ends. This chain's CDR3 is CASSDFNPSFRGYTF. The DNA of the CDR3 is TGTGCCAGCAGCGATTTTAACCCATCATTTCGTGGCTACACCTTC.

In this sample, this clonotype turned up a few times. The chain has TRBV5-1 and TRBJ1-1; D unresolved. Germline CDR1 is SGHRS and CDR2 is YFSETQ. This CDR3 spans 14 amino acids. V lost 5 bases and J 4 bases, leaving 15 bases between the germline ends. CDR3 coding DNA: TGCGCCAGCAGTCTTCCAGGTACGAGCACTGAAGCTTTCTTT. This gives the protein CASSLPGTSTEAFF.

This clonotype was recorded a few times. The J gene is TRBJ1-2, the V gene TRBV7-2; no firm D call. Trimming took off 2 bases at V and 3 bases at J, with 10 bases between the two ends. Germline CDR1 and CDR2: SGHTA and FQGNSA. The CDR3 is 14 residues long. The CDR3 reads CASSLRNGDYGYTF. CDR3 nucleotide sequence: TGTGCCAGCAGCTTAAGAAACGGTGACTATGGCTACACCTTC.

This clonotype appeared a few times. The chain carries TRBV9 and TRBJ2-1, with D possibly being TRBD2 (6 bases). This CDR3 comprises 14 residues. V lost 3 bases and J lost 4, with 11 bases in between. The V gene's germline CDR1 is SGDLS and CDR2 YYNGEE. CDR3 residues: CASSDSGVYNEQFF. As DNA, the CDR3 is TGTGCCAGCAGCGATAGCGGAGTTTACAATGAGCAGTTCTTC.

The CDR3 sequence is CAIVGQDWIGYTF. In DNA form, the CDR3 reads TGTGCCATCGTAGGACAGGACTGGATAGGCTACACCTTC. The rearrangement links TRBV10-3 to TRBJ1-2, with 7 bases lining up with TRBD1. V shed 8 bases, J shed 8 bases, and the junction held 11 bases outside the gene matches. The CDR3 is 13 residues long. From germline, CDR1 is ENHRY and CDR2 SYGVKD.

The chain couples TRBV2 to TRBJ2-3; D tentatively fits TRBD1 or TRBD2 (5 bases each). The CDR3 has 13 residues. The V gene's germline CDR1 is SNHLY and CDR2 FYNNEI. Trimming took off 8 bases at V and 6 bases at J, with 15 bases between the two ends. CDR3 DNA sequence: TGTGCCAGCGGGACGGCGTCCTGGGATACGCAGTATTTT. Its translation: CASGTASWDTQYF.